The 9 T cell receptor beta chains below all came from one sample that was sequenced in a study of T cell changes during pregnancy in multiple sclerosis. Here immunoSEQ multiplex PCR was the method, and the copy in TCRdb shows in-frame clones only, minus some. The repertoire holds under 65,000 clones, with about nine tenths as singletons. This material consisted of CD4+ T cells from peripheral blood mononuclear cells, taken after pregnancy. These receptors came from a female donor in good health, enrolled as a control in a pregnancy study.

The chain links TRBV6-5 to TRBJ2-7; the D is unclear. There are 16 residues in the CDR3. Trimming took 3 bases from V and 0 from J, leaving 15 bases between them. The V gene's germline CDR1 is MNHEY and CDR2 SVGAGI. The DNA of the CDR3 is TGTGCCAGCAGTTATTCGGCTAGACTCAACTCCTACGAGCAGTACTTC. Translation: CASSYSARLNSYEQYF.

The chain carries TRBV7-9 and TRBJ1-1; 7 positions match TRBD1. The junction had 7 bases not matched to a gene; V was cut back by 5 bases and J by 10 bases. The CDR3 sequence is 12 residues long. The germline V gene has CDR1 SEHNR and CDR2 FQNEAQ (reference sequence). The CDR3 coding sequence is TGTGCCAGCAGCCTAGAAACAGGGGCAGCTTTCTTT. Amino acids: CASSLETGAAFF.

The chain is built from TRBV5-4 and TRBJ1-2; D uncertain. The V end lost 7 bases, the J end lost 4 bases, and 20 bases lay between the germline ends. The CDR3 loop spans 15 amino acids. Germline CDR1 SGHNT, CDR2 YYREEE (reference sequence). The CDR3 coding sequence is TGTGCCAGCGCCCCTAAACAGAGTGCAAGCTATGGCTACACCTTC. Protein sequence: CASAPKQSASYGYTF.

The CDR3 bases are TGCAGCGCCTACCCTAACTCTGGAAACACCATATATTTT. It specifies CSAYPNSGNTIYF. The gene calls are TRBV29-1 and TRBJ1-3; no firm D call. This CDR3 is built from 13 residues. Deletions cut 7 bases from V and 0 bases from J, with 10 bases between. The V gene's germline CDR1 is SQVTM and CDR2 ANQGSEA.

The chain is built from TRBV10-2 and TRBJ2-7; D remains ambiguous. Trimming removed 3 bases from V and 5 bases from J, with 5 bases in between. The CDR3 spans 11 residues. CDR1 WSHSY and CDR2 SAAADI come from the germline V gene. CDR3 sequence: CASSDLHEQYF. The CDR3 region has the DNA TGCGCCAGCAGTGACCTCCACGAGCAGTACTTC.

J is TRBJ2-5 and V is TRBV7-9; no reliable D call. CDR1 is SEHNR, CDR2 FQNEAQ, per germline (reference sequence). The ends were cut back, 1 base at V and 5 bases at J, with 11 bases in the middle. This CDR3 is 14 amino acids long. The CDR3 DNA follows: TGTGCCAGCAGCTTAGGGTTTCAGTGGGAGACCCAGTACTTC. It encodes CASSLGFQWETQYF.

The chain links TRBV5-1 to TRBJ2-3; tentative D call: TRBD1 (6 bases). V was trimmed by 0 bases and J by 6 bases, leaving 11 bases between them. This CDR3 has 14 residues. The germline CDR1 and CDR2 sequences are SGHRS and YFSETQ. The CDR3 DNA reads as TGCGCCAGCAGCTTGGAAGAGGGGGAGGATACGCAGTATTTT. It encodes CASSLEEGEDTQYF.

This sequence joins TRBV5-1 and TRBJ2-2, with 7 bases identical to TRBD2. Germline CDR1 SGHRS, CDR2 YFSETQ. Trimming removed 5 bases from V and 0 bases from J; junction bases left unmatched: 7. The CDR3 is made up of 16 amino acids. The chain's CDR3 is CASRPVAGANTGELFF. The CDR3 bases are TGCGCCAGCAGGCCGGTAGCGGGCGCGAACACCGGGGAGCTGTTTTTT.

The chain has TRBV7-8 and TRBJ2-7; 8 bases agree with TRBD1. CDR1 and CDR2 (germline): SGHVS, FQNEAQ. The CDR3 length is 14 residues. V lost 1 base to trimming and J lost 6 bases; unmatched junction nucleotides: 5. CDR3 residues: CASSLGQGNGEQYF. The CDR3 region has the DNA TGTGCCAGCAGCTTAGGACAGGGGAATGGCGAGCAGTACTTC.